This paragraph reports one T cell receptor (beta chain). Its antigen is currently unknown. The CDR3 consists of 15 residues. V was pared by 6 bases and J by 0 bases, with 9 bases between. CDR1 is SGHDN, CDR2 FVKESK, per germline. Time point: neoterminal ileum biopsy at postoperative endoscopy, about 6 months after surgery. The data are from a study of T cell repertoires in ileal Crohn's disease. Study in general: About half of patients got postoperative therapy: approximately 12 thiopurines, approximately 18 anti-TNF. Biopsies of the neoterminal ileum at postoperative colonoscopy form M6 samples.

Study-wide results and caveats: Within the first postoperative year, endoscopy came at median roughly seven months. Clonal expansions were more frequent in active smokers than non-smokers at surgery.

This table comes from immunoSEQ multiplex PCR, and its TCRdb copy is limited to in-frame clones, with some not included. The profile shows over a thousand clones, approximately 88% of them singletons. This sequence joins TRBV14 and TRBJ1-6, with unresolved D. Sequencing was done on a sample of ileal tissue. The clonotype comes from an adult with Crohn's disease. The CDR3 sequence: CASRGGSSYNSPLHF. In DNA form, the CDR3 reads TGTGCCAGCAGAGGAGGGAGCTCCTATAATTCACCCCTCCACTTT.